Presented here are 26 T cell receptor beta chains from one specimen sequenced in a study of spatial heterogeneity in lung cancer. TCRdb re-called the 5' RACE reads with MiXCR, one entry per CDR3 protein. The data hold roughly 60,000 distinct CDR3 sequences, with approximately 8.9% observed a single time. Stated time point: sample taken at primary tumor resection. Unsorted samples of tumor, nontumor lung or frozen PBMC had their whole RNA sequenced. Sequenced here: PBMCs, sampled at surgery. The receptors were gathered from a female donor with early-stage non-small cell lung cancer.

The chain is built from TRBV5-1 and TRBJ2-3, with 9 nucleotides matching TRBD2. This CDR3 contains 17 residues. Trimming took 4 bases from V and 2 from J; bases not matched to a gene: 11. Germline CDR1 reads SGHRS; CDR2 reads YFSETQ. The CDR3 sequence: CASSAYPLAGNTDTQYF. The CDR3 bases are TGCGCCAGCAGCGCCTACCCGCTAGCGGGAAACACAGATACGCAGTATTTT.

This clonotype was observed a handful of times. Here the CDR3 reads CASSLEASGRGTQYF. In DNA, the CDR3 is TGTGCCAGCAGCTTAGAGGCTAGCGGGAGGGGTACGCAGTATTTT. The gene calls are TRBV11-2 and TRBJ2-3; 12 nucleotides agree with TRBD2. V trimming: 0 bases; J trimming: 8 bases; junction bases outside the gene matches: 3. The CDR3 is 15 amino acids. Per the germline V gene, CDR1 is SGHAT and CDR2 is FQNNGV.

This clonotype was seen a single time. A single base separates this from a much larger clone, so it may be a read error. The chain couples TRBV12-5 to TRBJ2-2; D is tentatively TRBD1 or TRBD2 (5 bases each). CDR3 size: 17 residues. CDR1 is LGHNT, CDR2 FRNRAP, per germline. The CDR3 bases are TGTGCTAGTGCGGAGTTCCGGGACGCCAGGAACACCGGGGAGCTGCTTTTT. This codes for CASAEFRDARNTGELLF. Full variable domain (missing parts from reference TRBV12-5 and TRBJ2-2): DARVTQTPRHKVTEMGQEVTMRCQPILGHNTVFWYRQTMMQGLELLAYFRNRAPLDDSGMPKDRFSAEMPDATLATLKIQPSEPRDSAVYFCASAEFRDARNTGELLFGEGSRLTVL.

This chain links TRBV7-3 with TRBJ2-7; 10 bases agree with TRBD1. This CDR3 is 14 amino acids long. Germline loops: CDR1 SGHTA, CDR2 FQGTGA. With V trimmed by 4 bases and J by 3 bases, 3 bases remained unmatched. The CDR3 DNA follows: TGTGCCAGCAGCTCCGGGACAGGGGACTACGAGCAGTACTTC. This sequence encodes CASSSGTGDYEQYF.

The table lists this clonotype with many counts. J is TRBJ2-1 and V is TRBV5-1; possibly TRBD1 or TRBD2 for D (5 bases each). Germline V gene sequence: CDR1 SGHRS, CDR2 YFSETQ. V shed 7 bases and J shed 6 bases, with 20 bases lying between them. This CDR3 has 15 residues. CDR3 loop: CASEFEGLHTNEQFF. DNA of the CDR3: TGCGCCAGCGAATTTGAGGGGCTACACACCAATGAGCAGTTCTTC.

V is TRBV5-1 and J is TRBJ1-6, with D perhaps matching TRBD1 (5 bases). With 6 bases removed from V and 7 bases from J, the gap between germline ends came to 14 bases. Germline CDR1 is SGHRS and CDR2 is YFSETQ. This CDR3 comprises 14 residues. CDR3 in amino acids: CASKRDSPNSPLHF. The DNA of the CDR3 is TGCGCCAGCAAAAGAGACAGCCCCAATTCACCCCTCCACTTT.

The J gene is TRBJ2-1, the V gene TRBV7-9; the match to TRBD2 covers 9 bases. Per germline, CDR1 SEHNR and CDR2 FQNEAQ (reference sequence). The CDR3 covers 15 residues. V was pared by 6 bases and J by 4 bases, with 7 bases of the junction left unmatched. CDR3 sequence reads: CASSWRAGGYNEQFF. For the CDR3, the DNA is TGTGCCAGCAGTTGGCGAGCGGGGGGATACAATGAGCAGTTCTTC.

This clonotype was seen only a few times. The CDR3 DNA is TGCAGTGCTAGAGCGCGGCAGGGGGATCCCTACGAGCAGTACTTC. Protein product: CSARARQGDPYEQYF. V is TRBV20-1 and J is TRBJ2-7; 7 bases are a match to TRBD1. This CDR3 has 15 residues. Germline CDR1 reads DFQATT; CDR2 reads SNEGSKA (reference sequence). With V trimmed by 1 base and J by 2 bases, 8 bases remained unmatched.

This sequence joins TRBV20-1 and TRBJ2-3; D is unclear. The CDR3 contains 13 residues. Trimming removed 3 bases from V and 1 base from J, with 8 bases in between. CDR1 is DFQATT and CDR2 is SNEGSKA in the germline V gene (reference sequence). DNA of the CDR3: TGCAGTGCTAGTGCCTATGGCACAGATACGCAGTATTTT. It is translated as CSASAYGTDTQYF.

A few counts support this clonotype. DNA of the CDR3: TGCGCCAGCAGCTTCTGGGCTAGAGAAGGAGATGGCTACACCTTC. Its protein product is CASSFWAREGDGYTF. The V call is TRBV5-1, the J call TRBJ1-2; D remains unclear. The germline V and J ends were trimmed by 2 bases and 6 bases, with 17 bases remaining between them. The germline V gene encodes CDR1 SGHRS and CDR2 YFSETQ. The CDR3 runs to 15 residues.

V and J are TRBV29-1 and TRBJ2-3, with D maybe TRBD1 (6 bases). Between the trimmed V and J ends, which lost 4 bases and 0 bases, there was a span of 14 bases. Germline assignment: CDR1 SQVTM and CDR2 ANQGSEA. This CDR3 is 15 amino acids long. The CDR3: CSVVPDRLSTDTQYF. The CDR3 DNA sequence: TGCAGCGTTGTCCCGGACAGACTTAGCACAGATACGCAGTATTTT.

The chain carries TRBV5-1 and TRBJ2-7; D gene uncertain. Germline V gene lookup returns CDR1 SGHRS and CDR2 YFSETQ. CDR3 length: 12 amino acids. V dropped 4 bases and J dropped 0 bases, with 5 bases sitting between them. CDR3 region: CASSGVSYEQYF. The DNA of the CDR3 is TGCGCCAGCAGCGGGGTCTCCTACGAGCAGTACTTC.

This clonotype was seen at least ten times. This chain connects TRBV29-1 to TRBJ2-6, with D tentatively TRBD1 (5 bases). V shed 7 bases and J shed 0 bases, with 10 bases lying between them. The germline V gene encodes CDR1 SQVTM and CDR2 ANQGSEA. The CDR3 spans 14 residues. CDR3: CSADTYSGANVLTF. CDR3 coding DNA: TGCAGCGCGGACACCTACTCTGGGGCCAACGTCCTGACTTTC.

The chain links TRBV12-3 or TRBV12-4 to TRBJ1-5, with a tentative D call TRBD1 (5 bases). This CDR3 comprises 15 residues. Trimming removed 7 bases at V and 1 base at J, with 14 bases between. The DNA of the CDR3 is TGTGCCAGCACTCCGGGTGGGGCAAGCAATCAGCCCCAGCATTTT. Protein product: CASTPGGASNQPQHF.

This clonotype has a count of ten or more. V and J are TRBV6-5 and TRBJ2-3; D might be TRBD2 (6 bases). The V end lost 0 bases, the J end lost 4 bases, and 11 bases lay between the germline ends. Germline V gene sequence: CDR1 MNHEY, CDR2 SVGAGI. The CDR3 has 15 amino acids. The chain's CDR3 is CASSYSGWGADTQYF. The CDR3 DNA sequence: TGTGCCAGCAGTTACTCCGGATGGGGGGCAGATACGCAGTATTTT.

The rearrangement uses TRBV27 and TRBJ2-7; TRBD2 aligns across 11 bases. There are 16 residues in the CDR3. Trimming at V came to 5 bases and at J to 0 bases, leaving 6 bases not matched to a gene. The V gene's germline CDR1 is MNHEY and CDR2 SMNVEV (reference sequence). The CDR3: CASSPRTSGPSYEQYF. The DNA of the CDR3 is TGTGCCAGCAGTCCGCGGACTAGCGGGCCCTCCTACGAGCAGTACTTC.

This chain links TRBV3-1 with TRBJ2-2; 8 nucleotides line up with TRBD1. The CDR3 runs to 18 residues. Germline V gene sequence: CDR1 LGHDT, CDR2 YNNKEL (reference sequence). The V and J ends lost 1 base and 6 bases, in that order; junction bases with no gene match: 13. CDR3 region: CASSQGADRVILAGELFF. The CDR3 nucleotides are TGTGCCAGCAGCCAAGGGGCGGACAGGGTCATTCTCGCCGGGGAGCTGTTTTTT.

This clonotype was seen a handful of times. V and J are TRBV20-1 and TRBJ2-2, with D hard to call. Germline V gene sequence: CDR1 DFQATT, CDR2 SNEGSKA (reference sequence). With 0 bases removed from V and 9 bases from J, the gap between germline ends came to 11 bases. CDR3 length: 13 amino acids. CDR3 sequence reads: CSARDPDSWELFF. In DNA, the CDR3 is TGCAGTGCTAGAGATCCCGACTCGTGGGAGCTGTTTTTT.

This chain joins TRBV30 and TRBJ2-7; TRBD1 might be the D (5 bases). V lost 1 base and J 3 bases, leaving 7 bases between the germline ends. This CDR3 has 12 amino acids. Germline V gene lookup returns CDR1 GTSNPN and CDR2 SVGIG (reference sequence). CDR3 region: CAWSAQDYEQYV. The CDR3 DNA is TGTGCCTGGAGTGCACAGGACTACGAGCAGTACGTC.

This clonotype has just a few counts. The chain links TRBV11-2 to TRBJ1-6, with no clear D. This CDR3 comprises 14 residues. Deletions cut 3 bases from V and 5 bases from J, with 8 bases between. The germline CDR1 and CDR2 sequences are SGHAT and FQNNGV. Here the CDR3 DNA reads TGTGCCAGCAGCTTCTCAGGTGATAATTCACCCCTCCACTTT. It specifies CASSFSGDNSPLHF.

This clonotype was recorded at least ten times. The chain has TRBV7-9 and TRBJ2-5; D possibly corresponds to TRBD2 (6 bases). Trimming pared 3 bases from V and 1 base from J, leaving 15 bases between. The CDR3 sequence is 16 residues long. The V gene's germline CDR1 is SEHNR and CDR2 FQNEAQ (reference sequence). The chain's CDR3 is CASSFPKGEAQETQYF. The CDR3 DNA is TGTGCCAGCAGCTTCCCGAAAGGGGAGGCCCAAGAGACCCAGTACTTC.

The chain recombines TRBV7-2 with TRBJ2-5; D uncertain. The germline CDR1 and CDR2 sequences are SGHTA and FQGNSA. Trimming removed 0 bases at V and 5 bases at J, with 13 bases between. The length of the CDR3 is 15 residues. The CDR3 reads CASSLAHTPRETQYF. CDR3 sequence (DNA): TGTGCCAGCAGCTTAGCGCACACCCCGAGGGAGACCCAGTACTTC.

The rearrangement joins TRBV29-1 to TRBJ1-1; D perhaps matches TRBD1 (6 bases). V was shortened by 3 bases and J by 3 bases, with 11 bases between the two germline ends. This CDR3 region has 13 residues. In germline, CDR1 is SQVTM, CDR2 ANQGSEA. Here the CDR3 reads CSVETGSDTEAFF. DNA of the CDR3: TGCAGCGTTGAGACAGGTTCGGACACTGAAGCTTTCTTT.

This chain connects TRBV24-1 to TRBJ2-5; the D gene could be TRBD1 or TRBD2 (5 bases each). The germline V gene encodes CDR1 KGHDR and CDR2 SFDVKD. Trimming pared 10 bases from V and 3 bases from J, leaving 14 bases between. The CDR3 has 13 residues. CDR3 DNA sequence: TGTGCCACGAGTCACGGGGCCAAAGAGACCCAGTACTTC. It is translated as CATSHGAKETQYF.

V gene TRBV5-1 combines with J gene TRBJ2-2; 8 nucleotides match TRBD2. Germline V gene sequence: CDR1 SGHRS, CDR2 YFSETQ. J gave up 1 base and V 5 bases, and 16 bases lay outside the gene matches. The CDR3 has 19 residues. CDR3 coding DNA: TGCGCCAGCAGAACATGGCGGGGGGCCATTGTCGAGAACACCGGGGAGCTGTTTTTT. Translating it yields CASRTWRGAIVENTGELFF.

The rearrangement joins TRBV5-1 to TRBJ1-1; D gene ambiguous. This CDR3 contains 13 residues. Trimming shortened V by 7 bases and J by 1 base, and 11 bases separated the two germline ends. Germline values: CDR1 SGHRS, CDR2 YFSETQ. DNA for the CDR3: TGCGCCAGCGGTATCCCGGGGAACACTGAAGCTTTCTTT. Translated, it gives CASGIPGNTEAFF.